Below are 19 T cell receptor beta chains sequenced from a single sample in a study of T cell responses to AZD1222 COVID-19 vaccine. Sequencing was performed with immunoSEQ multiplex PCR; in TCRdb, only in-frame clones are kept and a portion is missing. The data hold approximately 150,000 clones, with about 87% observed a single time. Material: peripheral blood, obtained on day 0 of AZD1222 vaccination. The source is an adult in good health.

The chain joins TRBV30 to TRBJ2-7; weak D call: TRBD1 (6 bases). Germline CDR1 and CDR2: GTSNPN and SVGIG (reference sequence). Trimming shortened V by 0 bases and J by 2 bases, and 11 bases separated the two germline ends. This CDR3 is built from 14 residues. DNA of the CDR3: TGTGCCTGGAGTGTATCCCAGGGGCCCTACGAGCAGTACTTC. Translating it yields CAWSVSQGPYEQYF.

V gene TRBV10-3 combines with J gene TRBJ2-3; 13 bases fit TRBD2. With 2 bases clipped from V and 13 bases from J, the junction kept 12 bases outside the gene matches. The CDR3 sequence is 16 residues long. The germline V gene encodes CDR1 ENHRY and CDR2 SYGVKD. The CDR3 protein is CAISEGLAGEWSREYF. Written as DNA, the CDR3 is TGTGCCATCAGTGAGGGACTAGCGGGAGAGTGGTCAAGAGAGTATTTT.

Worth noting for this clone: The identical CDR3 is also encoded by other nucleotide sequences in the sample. In nucleotides, the CDR3 is TGCAGCGTTGAATGGGGGCGGAACACTGAAGCTTTCTTT. Translation: CSVEWGRNTEAFF. The J gene is TRBJ1-1, the V gene TRBV29-1, with a possible D match to TRBD1 (6 bases). The germline gives CDR1 SQVTM, CDR2 ANQGSEA. CDR3 length: 13 residues. V was shortened by 2 bases and J by 1 base, with 8 bases between the two germline ends. The full variable domain, with the rest looked up from reference TRBV29-1 and TRBJ1-1, is SAVISQKPSRDICQRGTSLTIQCQVDSQVTMMFWYRQQPGQSLTLIATANQGSEATYESGFVIDKFPISRPNLTFSTLTVSNMSPEDSSIYLCSVEWGRNTEAFFGQGTRLTVV.

The CDR3 region is CASSEAASGVASYEQYF. The CDR3 DNA follows: TGTGCCAGCAGTGAGGCGGCTAGCGGAGTAGCCTCCTACGAGCAGTACTTC. The chain is built from TRBV25-1 and TRBJ2-7; 7 nucleotides align to TRBD2. Germline CDR1 is MGHDK and CDR2 is SYGVNS. Trimming cost V 3 bases and J 0 bases; bases outside gene matches: 11. The CDR3 extends over 17 amino acids.

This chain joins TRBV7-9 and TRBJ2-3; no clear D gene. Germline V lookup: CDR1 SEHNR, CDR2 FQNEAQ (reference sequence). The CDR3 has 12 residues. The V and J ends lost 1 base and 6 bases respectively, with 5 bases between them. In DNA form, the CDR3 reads TGTGCCAGCAGCTTAGGGGCGGATACGCAGTATTTT. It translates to CASSLGADTQYF. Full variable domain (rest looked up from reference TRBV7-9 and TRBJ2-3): DTGVSQNPRHKITKRGQNVTFRCDPISEHNRLYWYRQTLGQGPEFLTYFQNEAQLEKSRLLSDRFSAERPKGSFSTLEIQRTEQGDSAMYLCASSLGADTQYFGPGTRLTVL.

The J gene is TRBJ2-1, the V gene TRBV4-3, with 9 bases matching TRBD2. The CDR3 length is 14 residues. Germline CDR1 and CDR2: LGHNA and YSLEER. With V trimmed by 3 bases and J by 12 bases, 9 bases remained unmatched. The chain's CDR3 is CASSQWVGAGGQFF. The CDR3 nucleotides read TGCGCCAGCAGCCAGTGGGTAGGAGCGGGAGGGCAGTTCTTC.

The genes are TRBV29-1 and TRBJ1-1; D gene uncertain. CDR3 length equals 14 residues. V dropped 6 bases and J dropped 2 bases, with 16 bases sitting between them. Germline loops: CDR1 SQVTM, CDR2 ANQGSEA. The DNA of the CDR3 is TGCAGCGTCCACCTCCGGCGGCCTAACACTGAAGCTTTCTTT. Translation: CSVHLRRPNTEAFF.

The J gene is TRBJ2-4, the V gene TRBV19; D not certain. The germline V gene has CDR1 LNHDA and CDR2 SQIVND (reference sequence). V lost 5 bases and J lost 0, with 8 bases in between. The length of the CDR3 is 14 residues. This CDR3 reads CASSEQLAKNIQYF. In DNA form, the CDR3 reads TGTGCCAGTAGTGAGCAGCTAGCCAAAAACATTCAGTACTTC.

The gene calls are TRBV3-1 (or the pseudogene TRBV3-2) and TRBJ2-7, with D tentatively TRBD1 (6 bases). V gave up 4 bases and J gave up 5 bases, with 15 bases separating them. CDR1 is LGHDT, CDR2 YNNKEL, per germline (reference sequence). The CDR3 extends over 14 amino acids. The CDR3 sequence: CASSPRQVGDEQYF. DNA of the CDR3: TGTGCCAGCAGCCCACGACAGGTTGGGGACGAGCAGTACTTC.

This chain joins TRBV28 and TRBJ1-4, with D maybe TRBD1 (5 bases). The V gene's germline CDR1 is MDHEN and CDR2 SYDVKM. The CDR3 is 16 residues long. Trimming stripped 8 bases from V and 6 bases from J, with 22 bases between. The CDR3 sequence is CASGAPSRGGDEKLFF. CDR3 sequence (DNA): TGTGCCAGCGGAGCCCCCTCGAGGGGAGGCGATGAAAAACTGTTTTTT. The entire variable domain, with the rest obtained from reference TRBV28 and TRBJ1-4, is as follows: DVKVTQSSRYLVKRTGEKVFLECVQDMDHENMFWYRQDPGLGLRLIYFSYDVKMKEKGDIPEGYSVSREKKERFSLILESASTNQTSMYLCASGAPSRGGDEKLFFGSGTQLSVL.

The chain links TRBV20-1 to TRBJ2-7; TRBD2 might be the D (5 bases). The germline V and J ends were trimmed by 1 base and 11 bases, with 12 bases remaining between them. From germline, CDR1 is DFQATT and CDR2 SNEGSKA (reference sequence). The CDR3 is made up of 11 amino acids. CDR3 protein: CSARGVGREYF. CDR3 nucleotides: TGCAGTGCTAGAGGGGTAGGGCGGGAGTACTTC.

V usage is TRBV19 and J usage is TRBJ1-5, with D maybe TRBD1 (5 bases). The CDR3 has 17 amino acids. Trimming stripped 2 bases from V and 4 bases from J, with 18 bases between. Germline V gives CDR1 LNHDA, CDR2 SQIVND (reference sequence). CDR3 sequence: CASSIRGVSQINQPQHF. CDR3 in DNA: TGTGCCAGTAGTATAAGGGGTGTCAGCCAAATTAATCAGCCCCAGCATTTT.

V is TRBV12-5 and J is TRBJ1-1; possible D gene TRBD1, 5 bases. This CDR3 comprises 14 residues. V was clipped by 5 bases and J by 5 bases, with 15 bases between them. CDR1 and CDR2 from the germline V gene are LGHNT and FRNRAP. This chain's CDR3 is CASGTSGRGTEAFF. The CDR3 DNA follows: TGTGCTAGTGGTACTTCTGGTCGGGGGACTGAAGCTTTCTTT.

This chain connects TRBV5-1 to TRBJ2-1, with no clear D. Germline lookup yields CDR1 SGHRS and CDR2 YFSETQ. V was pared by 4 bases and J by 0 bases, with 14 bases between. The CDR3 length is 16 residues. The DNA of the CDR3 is TGCGCCAGCAGCGCGACCCCCAGTAGCTCCTACAATGAGCAGTTCTTC. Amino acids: CASSATPSSSYNEQFF.

CDR3 coding DNA: TGTGCCAGCAGCCAAAGACAGGGGGGTAACACCGGGGAGCTGTTTTTT. Its translation: CASSQRQGGNTGELFF. The chain uses TRBV7-2 and TRBJ2-2, with 9 bases aligning to TRBD1. Unmatched junction bases numbered 6, after V lost 5 bases and J lost 2 bases. This CDR3 contains 16 residues. Per germline, CDR1 SGHTA and CDR2 FQGNSA.

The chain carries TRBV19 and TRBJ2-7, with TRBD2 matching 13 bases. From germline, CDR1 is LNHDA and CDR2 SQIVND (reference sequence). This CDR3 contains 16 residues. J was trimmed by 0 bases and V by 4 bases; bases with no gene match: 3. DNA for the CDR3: TGTGCCAGTAGTAGTGGACTAGCGGGAGACTCCTACGAGCAGTACTTC. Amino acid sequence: CASSSGLAGDSYEQYF.

CDR3 region: CAISRAEGLETQYF. In DNA, the CDR3 is TGTGCCATCAGTAGGGCCGAGGGCCTGGAGACCCAGTACTTC. The rearrangement uses TRBV10-3 and TRBJ2-5; weak D call: TRBD2 (5 bases). V dropped 5 bases and J dropped 5 bases, with 15 bases sitting between them. Looked up from germline, CDR1 is ENHRY and CDR2 is SYGVKD. The CDR3 consists of 14 residues.

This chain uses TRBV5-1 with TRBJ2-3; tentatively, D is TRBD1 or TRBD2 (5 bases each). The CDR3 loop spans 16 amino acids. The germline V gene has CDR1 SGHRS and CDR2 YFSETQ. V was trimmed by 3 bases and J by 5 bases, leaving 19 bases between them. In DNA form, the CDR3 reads TGCGCCAGCAGCTGGGGTACAGGAGGAGCTGAAGATACGCAGTATTTT. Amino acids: CASSWGTGGAEDTQYF. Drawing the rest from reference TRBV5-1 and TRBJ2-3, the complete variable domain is KAGVTQTPRYLIKTRGQQVTLSCSPISGHRSVSWYQQTPGQGLQFLFEYFSETQRNKGNFPGRFSGRQFSNSRSEMNVSTLELGDSALYLCASSWGTGGAEDTQYFGPGTRLTVL.

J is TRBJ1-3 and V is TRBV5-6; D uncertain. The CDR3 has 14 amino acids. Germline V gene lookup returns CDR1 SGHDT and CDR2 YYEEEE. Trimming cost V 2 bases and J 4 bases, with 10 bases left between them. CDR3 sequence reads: CASSLNAGGNTIYF. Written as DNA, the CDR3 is TGTGCCAGCAGCTTAAACGCAGGCGGAAACACCATATATTTT.